The 10 T cell receptor beta chains presented below share a single source sample, sequenced in a study of shared clonotypes between healthy human individuals. The data were produced by immunoSEQ multiplex PCR, yet TCRdb's version contains in-frame clones alone and is incomplete. The sample has hundreds of thousands of clones, 90% to 95% seen once. It was CD45RO-negative cells, positively selected for CCR7, that made up naive CD8 cells, with terminally differentiated effector memory CD45RA+ cells excluded. Sequenced: naive CD8+ T cells sorted from blood. These receptors were collected from a woman in her twenties or thirties in good health.

The rearrangement links TRBV5-4 to TRBJ2-7; TRBD2 matches 10 bases. The CDR3 consists of 15 residues. CDR1 and CDR2 from the germline V gene are SGHNT and YYREEE (reference sequence). The junction had 8 bases not matched to a gene; V was cut back by 3 bases and J by 5 bases. The CDR3 nucleotides are TGTGCCAGCAGCTGGGGAGCGGGAGGGCTGAACGAGCAGTACTTC. Its protein is CASSWGAGGLNEQYF.

The rearrangement joins TRBV11-2 to TRBJ2-3; D is ambiguous. The CDR3 spans 12 residues. Germline loops: CDR1 SGHAT, CDR2 FQNNGV. V gave up 7 bases and J gave up 8 bases, with 13 bases separating them. CDR3 region: CASTGWGVTQYF. The CDR3 nucleotides are TGTGCCAGCACCGGATGGGGTGTTACGCAGTATTTT. Together with reference TRBV11-2 and TRBJ2-3, the CDR3 gives the full variable domain: EAGVAQSPRYKIIEKRQSVAFWCNPISGHATLYWYQQILGQGPKLLIQFQNNGVVDDSQLPKDRFSAERLKGVDSTLKIQPAKLEDSAVYLCASTGWGVTQYFGPGTRLTVL.

This sequence joins TRBV28 and TRBJ1-4, with D uncertain. The CDR3 is made up of 14 amino acids. The V end was cut by 6 bases, the J end by 4 bases, with 12 bases between. Germline V lookup: CDR1 MDHEN, CDR2 SYDVKM. CDR3 protein: CASSPATGNEKLFF. CDR3 nucleotide sequence: TGTGCCAGCAGCCCCGCGACGGGTAATGAAAAACTGTTTTTT.

The V and J genes are TRBV15 and TRBJ2-3, with D unresolved. The CDR3 spans 12 residues. From germline, CDR1 is LNHNV and CDR2 YYDKDF (reference sequence). V was shortened by 0 bases and J by 5 bases, with 3 bases between the two germline ends. The CDR3 region is CATSRDLDTQYF. The CDR3 DNA reads as TGTGCCACCAGCAGAGATCTAGATACGCAGTATTTT. The entire variable domain, with the rest obtained from reference TRBV15 and TRBJ2-3, is as follows: DAMVIQNPRYQVTQFGKPVTLSCSQTLNHNVMYWYQQKSSQAPKLLFHYYDKDFNNEADTPDNFQSRRPNTSFCFLDIRSPGLGDTAMYLCATSRDLDTQYFGPGTRLTVL.

The gene calls are TRBV7-2 and TRBJ2-7, with 9 positions matching TRBD1. V shed 5 bases, J shed 3 bases, and the junction held 8 bases outside the gene matches. The germline CDR1 and CDR2 sequences are SGHTA and FQGNSA. The length of the CDR3 is 15 residues. This CDR3 is CASSLKRQGDYEQYF. The DNA for the CDR3 is TGTGCCAGCAGCCTAAAACGACAGGGGGACTACGAGCAGTACTTC.

The V and J genes are TRBV28 and TRBJ2-5, with D perhaps being TRBD1 or TRBD2 (6 bases each). The V end lost 6 bases, the J end lost 3 bases, and 14 bases lay between the germline ends. The CDR3 is made up of 14 amino acids. The germline CDR1 and CDR2 sequences are MDHEN and SYDVKM. The CDR3 DNA sequence: TGTGCCAGCAGAACACAGGGACTCGAAGAGACCCAGTACTTC. It encodes CASRTQGLEETQYF. The full variable domain, rest sourced from reference TRBV28 and TRBJ2-5, is DVKVTQSSRYLVKRTGEKVFLECVQDMDHENMFWYRQDPGLGLRLIYFSYDVKMKEKGDIPEGYSVSREKKERFSLILESASTNQTSMYLCASRTQGLEETQYFGPGTRLLVL.

Note on this clone: The sample contains more than one DNA sequence encoding this CDR3. The V gene is TRBV27, the J gene TRBJ2-3; 12 bases line up with TRBD2. The germline V gene encodes CDR1 MNHEY and CDR2 SMNVEV (reference sequence). Trimming removed 6 bases from V and 4 bases from J; junction bases left unmatched: 8. This CDR3 is built from 16 residues. The CDR3 DNA reads TGTGCCAGCAGCCGATTACTAGCGGGAGGCCCAGATACGCAGTATTTT. Protein product: CASSRLLAGGPDTQYF.

This chain joins TRBV19 and TRBJ2-2; 15 nucleotides line up with TRBD2. The CDR3 is made up of 18 amino acids. V shed 5 bases, J shed 3 bases, and the junction held 7 bases outside the gene matches. The germline V gene has CDR1 LNHDA and CDR2 SQIVND (reference sequence). The CDR3 sequence: CASSPRTSGRADTGELFF. The CDR3 region has the DNA TGTGCCAGTAGTCCCAGGACTAGCGGGAGGGCAGACACCGGGGAGCTGTTTTTT. The whole variable domain, filled in from reference TRBV19 and TRBJ2-2, reads DGGITQSPKYLFRKEGQNVTLSCEQNLNHDAMYWYRQDPGQGLRLIYYSQIVNDFQKGDIAEGYSVSREKKESFPLTVTSAQKNPTAFYLCASSPRTSGRADTGELFFGEGSRLTVL.

The chain has TRBV9 and TRBJ2-3, with 10 bases fitting TRBD2. The J segment lost 2 bases and the V segment lost 0 bases, leaving 12 bases of the junction unmatched. This CDR3 contains 19 residues. In germline, CDR1 is SGDLS, CDR2 YYNGEE. The CDR3 spells CASSVESARTSGFTDTQYF. The CDR3 bases are TGTGCCAGCAGCGTAGAAAGCGCCAGGACTAGCGGATTCACAGATACGCAGTATTTT.

Here the CDR3 DNA reads TGTGCCAGCAGTGCCCCACTAGAAGTGTCCTACGAGCAGTACTTC. Translated, it gives CASSAPLEVSYEQYF. The V gene is TRBV28, the J gene TRBJ2-7, with a possible D match to TRBD2 (5 bases). Between the trimmed V and J ends, which lost 5 bases and 1 base, there was a span of 15 bases. This CDR3 comprises 15 residues. The germline gives CDR1 MDHEN, CDR2 SYDVKM. Together with reference TRBV28 and TRBJ2-7, the CDR3 gives the full variable domain: DVKVTQSSRYLVKRTGEKVFLECVQDMDHENMFWYRQDPGLGLRLIYFSYDVKMKEKGDIPEGYSVSREKKERFSLILESASTNQTSMYLCASSAPLEVSYEQYFGPGTRLTVT.